The entry below describes one T cell receptor beta chain. The target antigen is unknown. Each CDR3 protein is one row after TCRdb ran MiXCR on the 5' RACE reads. The sample lists around 200,000 distinct CDR3 sequences, about 10% occurring once. This entry is derived from a study of T-cell memory formation after mild COVID-19. Study-wide results and caveats: Memory sampled before infection contained some responding clones, suggesting cross-reactive memory joined.

The origin of this receptor is a man between 18 and 35 years old who had mild COVID-19 (a few samples of this study predate the infection). Cell type and time point are not known. Material: PBMCs or a T cell subset sorted from them (not recorded which).

CDR3: CASSLNTGGGPLHF. CDR3 DNA: TGTGCCAGCAGTTTAAATACGGGGGGCGGACCCCTCCACTTT. The chain combines TRBV28 with TRBJ1-6, with D perhaps matching TRBD1 (6 bases). This CDR3 region has 14 residues. V lost 2 bases and J lost 12, with 14 bases in between. The germline CDR1 and CDR2 sequences are MDHEN and SYDVKM.